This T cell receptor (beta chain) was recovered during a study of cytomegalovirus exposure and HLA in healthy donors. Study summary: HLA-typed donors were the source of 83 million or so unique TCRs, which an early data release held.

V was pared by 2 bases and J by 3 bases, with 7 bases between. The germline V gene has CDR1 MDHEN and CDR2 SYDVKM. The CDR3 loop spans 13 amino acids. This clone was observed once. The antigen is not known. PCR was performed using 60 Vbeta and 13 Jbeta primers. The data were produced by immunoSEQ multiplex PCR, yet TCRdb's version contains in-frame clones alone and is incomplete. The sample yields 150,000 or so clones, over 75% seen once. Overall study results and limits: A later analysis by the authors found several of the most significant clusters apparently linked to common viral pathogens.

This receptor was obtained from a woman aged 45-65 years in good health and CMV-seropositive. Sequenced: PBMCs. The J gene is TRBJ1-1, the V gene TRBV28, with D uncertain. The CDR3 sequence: CASSLIGDTEAFF. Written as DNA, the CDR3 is TGTGCCAGCAGTTTAATCGGTGACACTGAAGCTTTCTTT.